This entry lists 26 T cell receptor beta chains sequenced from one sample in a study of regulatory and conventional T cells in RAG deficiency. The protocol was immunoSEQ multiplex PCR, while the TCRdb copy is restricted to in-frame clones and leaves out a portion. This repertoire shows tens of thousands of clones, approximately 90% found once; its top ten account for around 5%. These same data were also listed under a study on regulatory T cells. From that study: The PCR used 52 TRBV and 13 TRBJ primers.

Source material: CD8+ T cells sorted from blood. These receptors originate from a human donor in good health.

CDR3 DNA: TGTGCCAGCAGCTTGGAAGGACAGGGAGGAGAGACCCAGTACTTC. The encoded protein is CASSLEGQGGETQYF. This chain uses TRBV11-2 with TRBJ2-5, with 8 positions matching TRBD1. The germline CDR1 and CDR2 sequences are SGHAT and FQNNGV. Trimming cost V 3 bases and J 4 bases; bases outside gene matches: 7. CDR3 size: 15 residues.

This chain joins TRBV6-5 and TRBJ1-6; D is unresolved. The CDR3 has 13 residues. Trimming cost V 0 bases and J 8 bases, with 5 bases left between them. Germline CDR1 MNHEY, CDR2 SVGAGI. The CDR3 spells CASSYSNDSPLHF. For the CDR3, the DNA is TGTGCCAGCAGTTACTCGAATGATTCACCCCTCCACTTT.

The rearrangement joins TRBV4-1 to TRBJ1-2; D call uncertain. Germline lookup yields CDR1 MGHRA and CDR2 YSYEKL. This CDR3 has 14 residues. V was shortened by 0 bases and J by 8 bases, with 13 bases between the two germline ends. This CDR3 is CASSQDSGVWGYTF. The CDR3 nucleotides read TGCGCCAGCAGCCAAGATAGCGGGGTATGGGGCTACACCTTC.

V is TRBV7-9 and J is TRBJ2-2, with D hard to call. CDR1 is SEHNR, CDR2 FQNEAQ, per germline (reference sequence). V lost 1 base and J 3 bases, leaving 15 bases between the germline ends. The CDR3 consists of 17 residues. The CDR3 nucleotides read TGTGCCAGCAGCTTAGTGTTCCAAGGAGTGGACACCGGGGAGCTGTTTTTT. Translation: CASSLVFQGVDTGELFF.

DNA for the CDR3: TGTGCCAGCAGTTACTTTGCGGGAATTAACACCGGGGAGCTGTTTTTT. Protein product: CASSYFAGINTGELFF. The rearrangement joins TRBV6-5 to TRBJ2-2; TRBD2 might be the D (6 bases). Trimming cost V 1 base and J 2 bases, with 11 bases left between them. Germline V CDR1 and CDR2: MNHEY, SVGAGI. This CDR3 spans 16 amino acids.

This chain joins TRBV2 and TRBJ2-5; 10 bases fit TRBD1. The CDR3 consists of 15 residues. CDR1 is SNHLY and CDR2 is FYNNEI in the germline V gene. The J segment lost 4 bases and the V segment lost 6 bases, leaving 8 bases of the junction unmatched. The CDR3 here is CASRAGTGAGETQYF. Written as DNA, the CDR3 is TGTGCCAGCAGAGCCGGGACAGGGGCTGGAGAGACCCAGTACTTC. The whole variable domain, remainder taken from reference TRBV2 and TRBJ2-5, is EPEVTQTPSHQVTQMGQEVILRCVPISNHLYFYWYRQILGQKVEFLVSFYNNEISEKSEIFDDQFSVERPDGSNFTLKIRSTKLEDSAMYFCASRAGTGAGETQYFGPGTRLLVL.

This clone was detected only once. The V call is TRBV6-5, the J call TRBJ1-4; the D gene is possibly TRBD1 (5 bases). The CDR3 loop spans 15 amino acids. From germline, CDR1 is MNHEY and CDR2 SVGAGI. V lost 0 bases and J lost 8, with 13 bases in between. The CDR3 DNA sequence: TGTGCCAGCAGTTACTCTGCAGGGTTTGGAGAAAAACTGTTTTTT. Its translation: CASSYSAGFGEKLFF.

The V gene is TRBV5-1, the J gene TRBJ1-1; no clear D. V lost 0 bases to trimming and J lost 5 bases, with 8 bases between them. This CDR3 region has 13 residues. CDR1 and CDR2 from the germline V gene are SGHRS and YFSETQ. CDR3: CASSLALGTEAFF. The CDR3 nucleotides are TGCGCCAGCAGCTTGGCGTTAGGGACTGAAGCTTTCTTT.

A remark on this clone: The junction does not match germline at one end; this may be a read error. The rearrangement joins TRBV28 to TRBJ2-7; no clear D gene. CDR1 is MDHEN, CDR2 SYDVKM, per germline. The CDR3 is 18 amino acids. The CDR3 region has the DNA TGTGCCAGCAGTTCGTCGACGCGCTGGACGGGCGCCTACTACGGGCAGTACTTC. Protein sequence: CASSSSTRWTGAYYGQYF.

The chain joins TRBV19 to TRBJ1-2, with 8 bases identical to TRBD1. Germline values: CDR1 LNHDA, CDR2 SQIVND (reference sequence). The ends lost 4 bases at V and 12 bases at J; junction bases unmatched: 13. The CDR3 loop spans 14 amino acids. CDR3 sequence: CASSTYGTGTQNTF. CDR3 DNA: TGTGCCAGTAGTACATACGGGACAGGCACACAGAACACCTTC.

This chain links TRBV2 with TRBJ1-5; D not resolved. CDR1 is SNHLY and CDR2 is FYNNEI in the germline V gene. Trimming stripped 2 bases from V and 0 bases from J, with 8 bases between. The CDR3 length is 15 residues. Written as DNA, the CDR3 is TGTGCCAGCAGTGAATTGGATTATAGCAATCAGCCCCAGCATTTT. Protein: CASSELDYSNQPQHF. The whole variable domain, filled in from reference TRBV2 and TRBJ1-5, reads EPEVTQTPSHQVTQMGQEVILRCVPISNHLYFYWYRQILGQKVEFLVSFYNNEISEKSEIFDDQFSVERPDGSNFTLKIRSTKLEDSAMYFCASSELDYSNQPQHFGDGTRLSIL.

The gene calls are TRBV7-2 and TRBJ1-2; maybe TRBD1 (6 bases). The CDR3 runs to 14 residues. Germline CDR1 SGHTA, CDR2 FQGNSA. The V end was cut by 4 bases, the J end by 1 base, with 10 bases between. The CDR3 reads CASSWRQVNYGYTF. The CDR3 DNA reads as TGTGCCAGCAGCTGGAGACAGGTTAACTATGGCTACACCTTC.

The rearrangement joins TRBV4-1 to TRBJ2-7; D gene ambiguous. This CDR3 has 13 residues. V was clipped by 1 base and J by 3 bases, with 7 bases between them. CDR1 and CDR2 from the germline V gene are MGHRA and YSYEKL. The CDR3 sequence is CASSQGLGYEQYF. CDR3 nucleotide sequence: TGCGCCAGCAGCCAAGGCCTGGGCTACGAGCAGTACTTC.

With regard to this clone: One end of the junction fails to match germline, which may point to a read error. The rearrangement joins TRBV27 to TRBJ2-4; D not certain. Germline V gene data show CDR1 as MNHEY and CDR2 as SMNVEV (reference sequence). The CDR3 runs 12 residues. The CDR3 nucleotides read TGTGCCTGCAGTTCCGCATCCGGCATTCAGTACTTC. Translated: CACSSASGIQYF.

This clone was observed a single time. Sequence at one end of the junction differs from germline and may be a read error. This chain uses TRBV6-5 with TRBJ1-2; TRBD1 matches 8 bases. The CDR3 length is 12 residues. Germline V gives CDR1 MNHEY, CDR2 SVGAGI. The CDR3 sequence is CVSSTGGEGYTF. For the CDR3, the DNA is TGTGTCAGCAGCACAGGGGGTGAAGGCTACACCTTC.

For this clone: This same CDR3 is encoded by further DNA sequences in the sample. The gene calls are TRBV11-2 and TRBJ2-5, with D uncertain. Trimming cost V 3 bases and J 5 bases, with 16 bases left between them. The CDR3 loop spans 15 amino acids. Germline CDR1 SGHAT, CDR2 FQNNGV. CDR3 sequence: CASSFRAPPGETQYF. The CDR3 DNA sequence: TGTGCCAGCAGCTTCCGGGCCCCTCCCGGGGAGACCCAGTACTTC.

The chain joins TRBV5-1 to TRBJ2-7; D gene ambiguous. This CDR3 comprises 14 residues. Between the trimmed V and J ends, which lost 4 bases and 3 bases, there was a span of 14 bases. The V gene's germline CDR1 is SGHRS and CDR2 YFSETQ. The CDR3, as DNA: TGCGCCAGCAGCCCCGAGGCACAATTCTACGAGCAGTACTTC. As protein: CASSPEAQFYEQYF. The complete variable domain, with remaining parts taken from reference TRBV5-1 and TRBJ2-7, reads KAGVTQTPRYLIKTRGQQVTLSCSPISGHRSVSWYQQTPGQGLQFLFEYFSETQRNKGNFPGRFSGRQFSNSRSEMNVSTLELGDSALYLCASSPEAQFYEQYFGPGTRLTVT.

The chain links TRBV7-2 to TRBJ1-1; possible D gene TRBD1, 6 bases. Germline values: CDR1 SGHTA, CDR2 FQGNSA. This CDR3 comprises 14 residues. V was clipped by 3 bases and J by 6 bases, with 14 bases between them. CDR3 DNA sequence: TGTGCCAGCAGCTTTCTCACTGAGGGGGCTGAAGCTTTCTTT. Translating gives CASSFLTEGAEAFF.

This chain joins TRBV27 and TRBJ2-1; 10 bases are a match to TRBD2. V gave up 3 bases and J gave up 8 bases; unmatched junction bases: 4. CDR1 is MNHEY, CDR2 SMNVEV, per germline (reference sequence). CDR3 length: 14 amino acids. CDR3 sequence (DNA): TGTGCCAGCAGTTTCTTAGCGGGAGGAGATGAGCAGTTCTTC. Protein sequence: CASSFLAGGDEQFF.

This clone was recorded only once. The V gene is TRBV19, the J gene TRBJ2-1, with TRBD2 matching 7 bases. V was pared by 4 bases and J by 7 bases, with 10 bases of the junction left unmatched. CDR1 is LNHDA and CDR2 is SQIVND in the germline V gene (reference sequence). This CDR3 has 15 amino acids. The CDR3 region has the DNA TGTGCCAGTAGTACCGGGGGAGGAGCGGGGAATGAGCAGTTCTTC. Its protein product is CASSTGGGAGNEQFF.

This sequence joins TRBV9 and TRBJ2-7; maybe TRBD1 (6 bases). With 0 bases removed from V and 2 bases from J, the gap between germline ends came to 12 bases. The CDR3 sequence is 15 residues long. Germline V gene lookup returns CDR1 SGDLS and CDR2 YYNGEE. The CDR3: CASSVDTGTPYEQYF. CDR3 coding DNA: TGTGCCAGCAGCGTAGACACAGGGACGCCCTACGAGCAGTACTTC. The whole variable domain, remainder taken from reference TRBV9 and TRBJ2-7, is DSGVTQTPKHLITATGQRVTLRCSPRSGDLSVYWYQQSLDQGLQFLIQYYNGEERAKGNILERFSAQQFPDLHSELNLSSLELGDSALYFCASSVDTGTPYEQYFGPGTRLTVT.

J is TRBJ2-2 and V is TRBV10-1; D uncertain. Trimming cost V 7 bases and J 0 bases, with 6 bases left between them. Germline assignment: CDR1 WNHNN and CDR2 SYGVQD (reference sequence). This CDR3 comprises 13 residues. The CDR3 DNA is TGCGCCAGCATCGATTCGAACACCGGGGAGCTGTTTTTT. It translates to CASIDSNTGELFF.

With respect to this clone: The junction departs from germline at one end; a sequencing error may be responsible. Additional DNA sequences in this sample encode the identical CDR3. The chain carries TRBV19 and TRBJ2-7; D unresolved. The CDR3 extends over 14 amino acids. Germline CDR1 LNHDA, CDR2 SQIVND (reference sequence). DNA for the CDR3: TGTGCCAGCAGTATAGAGGCCCGTTCCTACGAGCAGTACTTC. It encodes CASSIEARSYEQYF. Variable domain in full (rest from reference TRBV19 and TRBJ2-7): DGGITQSPKYLFRKEGQNVTLSCEQNLNHDAMYWYRQDPGQGLRLIYYSQIVNDFQKGDIAEGYSVSREKKESFPLTVTSAQKNPTAFYLCASSIEARSYEQYFGPGTRLTVT.

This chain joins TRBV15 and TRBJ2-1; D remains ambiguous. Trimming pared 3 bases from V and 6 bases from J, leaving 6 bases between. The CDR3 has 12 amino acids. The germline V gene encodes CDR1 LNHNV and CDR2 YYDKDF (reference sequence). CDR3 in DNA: TGTGCCACCAGCAGTACTGGCAATGAGCAGTTCTTC. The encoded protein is CATSSTGNEQFF.

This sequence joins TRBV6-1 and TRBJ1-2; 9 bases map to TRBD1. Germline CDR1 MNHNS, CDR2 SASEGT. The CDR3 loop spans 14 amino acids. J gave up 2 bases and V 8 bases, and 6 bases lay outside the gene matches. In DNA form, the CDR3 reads TGTGCCAGCGCCATTGGGACAGGGAACTATGGCTACACCTTC. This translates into CASAIGTGNYGYTF.

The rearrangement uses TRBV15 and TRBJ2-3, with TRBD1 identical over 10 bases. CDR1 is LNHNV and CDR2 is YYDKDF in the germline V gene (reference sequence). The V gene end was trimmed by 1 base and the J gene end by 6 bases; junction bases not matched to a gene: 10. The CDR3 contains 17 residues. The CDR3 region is CATSRVWGQGRADTQYF. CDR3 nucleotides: TGTGCCACCAGCAGAGTTTGGGGACAGGGGAGGGCCGATACGCAGTATTTT.